These 5 T cell receptor beta chains share one sample of origin, sequenced in a study of patients and donors after allogeneic stem cell transplantation (dated by TCRdb to the early 2020s). The library was generated by RT-PCR. Sequencing used a NextSeq 550. Starting from the raw public reads, TCRdb applied fastp trimming at Q25, assembled clones with MiXCR and retained in-frame beta chains. One record per CDR3 amino acid sequence lists the most common genes and DNA. For this sample the table gives 100,000 to 120,000 distinct CDR3 sequences, of which roughly 35% were detected only once. The top ten clones comprise around 30% of the sample. The sequenced material came from blood, either unsorted or a sorted T cell fraction (not recorded which). The source of these receptors is a human donor who was either an allogeneic HSCT recipient or a stem cell or donor lymphocyte infusion donor (not recorded which). It is not recorded whose cells these are; they may come from a transplant donor.

This clonotype was counted a few times. This chain uses TRBV4-3 with TRBJ1-1; D perhaps matches TRBD1 (6 bases). Trimming took off 4 bases at V and 4 bases at J, with 10 bases between the two ends. The length of the CDR3 is 13 residues. Germline V gene lookup returns CDR1 LGHNA and CDR2 YSLEER. This chain's CDR3 is CASSLSRGTEAFF. The CDR3 DNA is TGCGCCAGCAGCCTAAGCAGGGGCACTGAAGCTTTCTTT.

The V call is TRBV15, the J call TRBJ2-7, with 9 bases that match TRBD1. This CDR3 has 16 amino acids. Germline trimming cut 1 base from V and 6 bases from J; bases unmatched to any gene: 10. Germline CDR1 and CDR2: LNHNV and YYDKDF (reference sequence). CDR3: CATSRAEGTGTGEQYF. CDR3 DNA: TGTGCCACCAGCAGAGCTGAGGGGACAGGGACTGGCGAGCAGTACTTC.

The V call is TRBV7-9, the J call TRBJ2-1; 8 nucleotides align to TRBD2. After removal of 5 bases from V and 10 bases from J, the junction contained 13 bases not matched to a gene. The germline V gene encodes CDR1 SEHNR and CDR2 FQNEAQ (reference sequence). The CDR3 has 15 residues. CDR3 DNA sequence: TGTGCCAGCAGCCCCGGAGTAGCGGGAAGTCTCGAGCAGTTCTTC. Protein: CASSPGVAGSLEQFF.

In this sample, this clonotype turned up a few times. The genes are TRBV6-5 and TRBJ1-2; D is possibly TRBD1 (6 bases). The V gene lost 3 bases and the J gene lost 5 bases, with 16 bases spanning the gap. This CDR3 region has 15 residues. CDR1 and CDR2 (germline): MNHEY, SVGAGI. As DNA, the CDR3 is TGTGCCAGCAGTTATTCACCGGGACACTATTATGGCTACACCTTC. This gives the protein CASSYSPGHYYGYTF.

The V gene is TRBV3-1, the J gene TRBJ2-3; the D is unclear. Trimming cost V 1 base and J 2 bases, with 13 bases left between them. The CDR3 has 16 residues. Germline loops: CDR1 LGHDT, CDR2 YNNKEL (reference sequence). As DNA, the CDR3 is TGTGCCAGCAGCCAAGGTTTCCTTCGGACCACAGATACGCAGTATTTT. As protein: CASSQGFLRTTDTQYF.